This passage covers 26 T cell receptor beta chains from one sample sequenced in a study of identical twins. Using its own MiXCR run on the 5' RACE reads, TCRdb lists one record per CDR3 protein. This sample carries 690,000 or so distinct CDR3 sequences, around 6.1% of them seen once, and the ten largest clones take 1.5% to 2%. The sequencing sample was made of naive T cells sorted from blood. The receptors derive from a young man in good health.

Points on this clonotype: A single base separates this from a much larger clone, so it may be a read error. The gene calls are TRBV29-1 and TRBJ2-3; 7 bases line up with TRBD2. The CDR3 is 14 residues long. With 0 bases clipped from V and 5 bases from J, the junction kept 5 bases outside the gene matches. Germline V gene sequence: CDR1 SQVTM, CDR2 ANQGSEA. For the CDR3, the DNA is TGCAGCGTTGAAGATCAGGGAGGGGAAGATACGCAGTATTTT. Its protein is CSVEDQGGEDTQYF.

There are many counts of this clonotype. V and J are TRBV12-3 or TRBV12-4 and TRBJ1-2, with TRBD1 as a possible D gene (6 bases). The ends were cut back, 7 bases at V and 2 bases at J, with 14 bases in the middle. The CDR3 consists of 14 residues. The CDR3 is CASTIQGINYGYTF. The CDR3 nucleotides are TGTGCCAGCACCATTCAGGGGATCAACTATGGCTACACCTTC.

This clonotype was detected ten times or more. The chain couples TRBV29-1 to TRBJ1-1; D not certain. Germline-derived CDR1 and CDR2 are SQVTM and ANQGSEA. V was clipped by 2 bases and J by 1 base, with 5 bases between them. The CDR3 consists of 12 residues. CDR3 region: CSVELGNTEAFF. The CDR3 nucleotides are TGCAGCGTTGAACTCGGGAACACTGAAGCTTTCTTT.

This clonotype was counted ten times or more. Here the CDR3 DNA reads TGCGCCAGCAGCCAAGATCTGGGACTAGCGGGAGGGGCCGGGTCCTACGAGCAGTACTTC. Translation gives CASSQDLGLAGGAGSYEQYF. The chain is built from TRBV4-3 and TRBJ2-7, with TRBD2 identical over 16 bases. Germline V gene data show CDR1 as LGHNA and CDR2 as YSLEER. The CDR3 has 20 residues. V lost 0 bases, J lost 1 base, and 9 bases stayed unmatched.

This chain joins TRBV5-1 and TRBJ2-7, with 14 bases fitting TRBD2. The CDR3 extends over 17 amino acids. Germline CDR1 and CDR2: SGHRS and YFSETQ. The junction had 14 bases not matched to a gene; V was cut back by 3 bases and J by 9 bases. In nucleotides, the CDR3 is TGCGCCAGCAGCTACCAAGGACCGGGACTAGCGGGAGTGGGGCAGTACTTC. As protein: CASSYQGPGLAGVGQYF.

This sequence joins TRBV5-6 and TRBJ2-7, with D perhaps matching TRBD2 (6 bases). The V end was cut by 1 base, the J end by 5 bases, with 16 bases between. Germline CDR1 is SGHDT and CDR2 is YYEEEE. This CDR3 region has 15 residues. In DNA form, the CDR3 reads TGTGCCAGCAGCTTGAGTCTAGGCAGGGAGGACGAGCAGTACGTC. Protein sequence: CASSLSLGREDEQYV.

The CDR3 spells CASSQPGLEFYEQFF. In DNA form, the CDR3 reads TGTGCCAGCAGCCAGCCGGGACTAGAGTTCTATGAGCAGTTCTTC. The chain recombines TRBV11-2 with TRBJ2-1; TRBD2 aligns across 8 bases. There are 15 residues in the CDR3. Per germline, CDR1 SGHAT and CDR2 FQNNGV. Germline trimming cut 5 bases from V and 8 bases from J; bases unmatched to any gene: 11.

The sample holds many counts of this clonotype. The genes are TRBV12-3 or TRBV12-4 and TRBJ2-2; 8 nucleotides agree with TRBD1. The V and J ends lost 6 bases and 3 bases, in that order; junction bases with no gene match: 6. The length of the CDR3 is 15 residues. The CDR3 region is CASSRTGRYTGELFF. In nucleotides, the CDR3 is TGTGCCAGCAGCCGGACAGGGAGATACACCGGGGAGCTGTTTTTT.

The table lists this clonotype with many counts. This chain uses TRBV4-3 with TRBJ2-1, with TRBD1 matching 10 bases. CDR3 length equals 13 residues. Germline CDR1 is LGHNA and CDR2 is YSLEER. The junction had 2 bases not matched to a gene; V was cut back by 3 bases and J by 9 bases. CDR3 amino acids: CASSQDRGSEQFF. The DNA of the CDR3 is TGCGCCAGCAGCCAGGACAGGGGGTCTGAGCAGTTCTTC.

This clonotype was recorded many times. The V gene is TRBV5-1, the J gene TRBJ2-3; no clear D gene. The V gene lost 3 bases and the J gene lost 6 bases, with 11 bases spanning the gap. Per germline, CDR1 SGHRS and CDR2 YFSETQ. This CDR3 is built from 13 residues. The DNA of the CDR3 is TGCGCCAGCAGCTCTCTACAAATGGATACGCAGTATTTT. This encodes CASSSLQMDTQYF.

This clonotype was observed many times. The genes are TRBV29-1 and TRBJ2-2, with TRBD1 as a possible D gene (6 bases). The germline V gene has CDR1 SQVTM and CDR2 ANQGSEA. The CDR3 totals 13 residues. The V gene lost 4 bases and the J gene lost 1 base, with 7 bases spanning the gap. This chain's CDR3 is CSVAGVNTGELFF. DNA for the CDR3: TGCAGCGTTGCAGGGGTGAACACCGGGGAGCTGTTTTTT.

The V and J genes are TRBV30 and TRBJ2-3; D unresolved. This CDR3 comprises 12 residues. The V end lost 7 bases, the J end lost 1 base, and 9 bases lay between the germline ends. Germline loops: CDR1 GTSNPN, CDR2 SVGIG (reference sequence). CDR3: CALSLRTDTQYF. CDR3 nucleotide sequence: TGTGCCTTGAGCCTCCGCACAGATACGCAGTATTTT.

This clonotype came up a few times. The V call is TRBV25-1, the J call TRBJ1-2; D is possibly TRBD1 (5 bases). Trimming took off 6 bases at V and 4 bases at J, with 18 bases between the two ends. The CDR3 covers 15 residues. The germline V gene encodes CDR1 MGHDK and CDR2 SYGVNS. CDR3 DNA sequence: TGTGCCAGCAGGGGGTTGATGACAGATTCCTATGGCTACACCTTC. Translation gives CASRGLMTDSYGYTF.

This clonotype was observed many times. J is TRBJ2-7 and V is TRBV25-1; 7 bases map to TRBD1. Trimming at V came to 4 bases and at J to 6 bases, leaving 6 bases not matched to a gene. CDR3 length equals 13 residues. Per the germline V gene, CDR1 is MGHDK and CDR2 is SYGVNS. CDR3 region: CASSGDRDPEQYV. The CDR3 coding sequence is TGTGCCAGCAGTGGAGACAGGGATCCCGAGCAGTACGTC.

The chain recombines TRBV14 with TRBJ2-7; D not certain. The ends were cut back, 11 bases at V and 3 bases at J, with 2 bases in the middle. The CDR3 runs 8 residues. The germline CDR1 and CDR2 sequences are SGHDN and FVKESK. CDR3 nucleotide sequence: TGTGCCCGCTACGAGCAGTACGTC. Translated: CARYEQYV.

Ten or more counts support this clonotype. The chain uses TRBV20-1 and TRBJ2-3; no definite D call. The CDR3 runs to 12 residues. The germline V gene has CDR1 DFQATT and CDR2 SNEGSKA (reference sequence). Trimming took off 3 bases at V and 5 bases at J, with 9 bases between the two ends. DNA for the CDR3: TGCAGTGCTAGTAGGCTTCAAGATACGCAGTATTTT. As protein: CSASRLQDTQYF.

The table lists this clonotype with a few counts. The genes are TRBV19 and TRBJ2-2; D is ambiguous. This CDR3 spans 13 amino acids. Germline assignment: CDR1 LNHDA and CDR2 SQIVND (reference sequence). Trimming left V 9 bases short and J 6 bases short, with 14 bases between. CDR3 loop: CASRLGWAGELFF. The CDR3 bases are TGTGCCAGCCGACTGGGGTGGGCCGGGGAGCTGTTTTTT.

The J gene is TRBJ2-1, the V gene TRBV20-1; 10 nucleotides align to TRBD1. CDR1 and CDR2 (germline): DFQATT, SNEGSKA (reference sequence). The CDR3 spans 14 residues. V was pared by 6 bases and J by 4 bases, with 6 bases of the junction left unmatched. DNA for the CDR3: TGCAGTGCCCCCGACAGGGGGCGATACAATGAGCAGTTCTTC. As protein: CSAPDRGRYNEQFF.

This clonotype was observed at least ten times. The CDR3: CASSLGVRTEAFF. The CDR3, as DNA: TGTGCCAGCAGCTTGGGGGTACGGACTGAAGCTTTCTTT. V is TRBV5-6 and J is TRBJ1-1; D is ambiguous. CDR1 is SGHDT, CDR2 YYEEEE, per germline. The CDR3 runs 13 residues. The V end was cut by 0 bases, the J end by 5 bases, with 8 bases between.

This clonotype was seen ten or more times. The J gene is TRBJ2-7, the V gene TRBV6-2 or TRBV6-3; 9 bases map to TRBD2. This CDR3 is 14 amino acids long. The V gene's germline CDR1 is MNHEY and CDR2 SVGEGT. V gave up 11 bases and J gave up 0 bases; unmatched junction bases: 8. CDR3 DNA sequence: TGTGCCGTAACCGGGACTAGCACCTCCTACGAGCAGTACTTC. Translation: CAVTGTSTSYEQYF.

The CDR3 sequence is CASSRIAGETTDTQYF. The CDR3 nucleotides are TGTGCCAGCAGCAGGATAGCGGGAGAAACGACAGATACGCAGTATTTT. The V call is TRBV2, the J call TRBJ2-3, with TRBD2 matching 9 bases. The CDR3 covers 16 residues. V gave up 6 bases and J gave up 3 bases; unmatched junction bases: 10. CDR1 is SNHLY and CDR2 is FYNNEI in the germline V gene. The whole variable domain, remainder taken from reference TRBV2 and TRBJ2-3, is EPEVTQTPSHQVTQMGQEVILRCVPISNHLYFYWYRQILGQKVEFLVSFYNNEISEKSEIFDDQFSVERPDGSNFTLKIRSTKLEDSAMYFCASSRIAGETTDTQYFGPGTRLTVL.

The chain combines TRBV7-9 with TRBJ2-2; D is unclear. The CDR3 extends over 15 amino acids. Germline loops: CDR1 SEHNR, CDR2 FQNEAQ (reference sequence). V was clipped by 1 base and J by 0 bases, with 6 bases between them. The CDR3 nucleotides are TGTGCCAGCAGCTTAGGGAGCTCGAACACCGGGGAGCTGTTTTTT. Translating it yields CASSLGSSNTGELFF.

Note on this clonotype: A read error may be the cause here, since a much bigger clone is one base away. J is TRBJ2-1 and V is TRBV5-1; tentative D call: TRBD2 (5 bases). Germline CDR1 reads SGHRS; CDR2 reads YFSETQ. This CDR3 has 15 amino acids. CDR3 coding DNA: TGCGCCAGCGGCTTGGAGGTTGGCTCCTACAATGAGCAGTTCTTC. It yields the protein CASGLEVGSYNEQFF.

This clonotype was counted at least ten times. V and J are TRBV12-3 or TRBV12-4 and TRBJ2-1; D may be TRBD2 (6 bases). Trimming removed 8 bases at V and 9 bases at J, with 20 bases between. There are 14 residues in the CDR3. CDR3 bases: TGTGCCAGCCAAGATCGGGGGTTTTCGGGTGAGCAGTTCTTC. Protein product: CASQDRGFSGEQFF.

This clonotype was counted a few times. V and J are TRBV3-1 and TRBJ2-2; 10 positions match TRBD2. The V and J ends lost 2 bases and 6 bases, in that order; junction bases with no gene match: 12. The CDR3 covers 18 residues. Germline CDR1 LGHDT, CDR2 YNNKEL (reference sequence). DNA of the CDR3: TGTGCCAGCAGCCAACCCCTGGCTAGCGGGAGTTTCGCCGGGGAGCTGTTTTTT. This translates into CASSQPLASGSFAGELFF.

This chain links TRBV3-1 with TRBJ1-1, with TRBD1 matching 9 bases. The CDR3 extends over 17 amino acids. Per germline, CDR1 LGHDT and CDR2 YNNKEL (reference sequence). The junction had 14 bases not matched to a gene; V was cut back by 4 bases and J by 5 bases. DNA of the CDR3: TGTGCCAGCAGCCCCGGACAGGGGTCCCACTACGGGACTGAAGCTTTCTTT. Protein product: CASSPGQGSHYGTEAFF.